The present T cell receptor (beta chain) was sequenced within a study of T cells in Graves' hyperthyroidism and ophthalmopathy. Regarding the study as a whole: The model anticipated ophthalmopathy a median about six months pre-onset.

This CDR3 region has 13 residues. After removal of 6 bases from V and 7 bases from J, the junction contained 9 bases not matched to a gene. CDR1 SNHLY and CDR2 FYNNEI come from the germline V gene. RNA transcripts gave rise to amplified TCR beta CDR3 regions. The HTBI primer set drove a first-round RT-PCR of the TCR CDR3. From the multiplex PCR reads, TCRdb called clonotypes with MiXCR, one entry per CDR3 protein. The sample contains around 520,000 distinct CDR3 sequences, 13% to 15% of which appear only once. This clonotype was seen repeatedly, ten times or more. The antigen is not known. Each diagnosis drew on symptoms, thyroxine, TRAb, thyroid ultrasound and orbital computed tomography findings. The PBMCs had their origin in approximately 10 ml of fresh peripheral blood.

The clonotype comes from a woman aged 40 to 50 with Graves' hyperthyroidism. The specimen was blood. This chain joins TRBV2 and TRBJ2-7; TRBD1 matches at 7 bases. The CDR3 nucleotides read TGTGCCAGCAGCGCAGACAGGGTCGGAGAGCAGTACTTC. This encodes CASSADRVGEQYF.